The sequence of this T cell receptor (beta chain) was determined in a study of OX40 agonist ivuxolimab in advanced cancers. TCRdb keeps only in-frame clones here, not all; method: immunoSEQ multiplex PCR. The sample lists some 99,000 clones; 94% were seen once. The germline V gene has CDR1 LGHNA and CDR2 YSLEER. CDR3 length: 15 amino acids. Trimming cost V 0 bases and J 7 bases, with 15 bases left between them. This chain uses TRBV4-3 with TRBJ1-2; D gene ambiguous. The origin of this receptor is an adult with an advanced solid tumor such as melanoma, head and neck, liver or kidney cancer. Sample: CD4+ or CD8+ T cells sorted from blood, taken in a trial of the OX40 agonist ivuxolimab. The CDR3 protein is CASSQDRIRGSGYTF. The DNA of the CDR3 is TGCGCCAGCAGCCAAGATCGAATCCGGGGTAGTGGCTACACCTTC.